What follows describes a single T cell receptor beta chain. Its cognate antigen is unknown. The V gene's germline CDR1 is MNHNY and CDR2 SVGAGI (reference sequence). Trimming at V came to 5 bases and at J to 5 bases, leaving 10 bases not matched to a gene. This CDR3 is 16 amino acids long. The record originates from a study of T cell responses to AZD1222 COVID-19 vaccine. Points from the study as a whole: Possibly, clonal diversity was underestimated; donors were largely white British and included more females. Unmutated variant regions reportedly attract nearly half of all spike-specific TCRs.

The protocol was immunoSEQ multiplex PCR, while the TCRdb copy is restricted to in-frame clones and leaves out a portion. The sample comprises fewer than 95,000 clones, about nine tenths of which are singletons, and approximately 5.1% rests with the top ten. The source was peripheral blood, collected 28 days after the second AZD1222 dose. The clonotype was recovered from an adult who received the AZD1222 COVID-19 vaccine. The chain uses TRBV6-6 and TRBJ2-3; 10 nucleotides agree with TRBD2. The CDR3 here is CASSAPLAGAIDTQYF. DNA of the CDR3: TGTGCCAGCAGTGCACCGCTAGCGGGGGCTATAGATACGCAGTATTTT.